This T cell receptor (beta chain) was identified during a study of shared clonotypes between healthy human individuals. This CDR3 comprises 16 residues. Germline CDR1 is MNHNS and CDR2 is SASEGT. V lost 4 bases, J lost 4 bases, and 16 bases lay in between. Only in-frame clones appear in the TCRdb table, and some are missing; sequencing was by immunoSEQ multiplex PCR. The profile covers about 1.4 million clones, with over 95% appearing a single time and about 1% taken by the ten largest. This clonotype was sampled from a man aged 25 to 45 in good health. The sequenced sample consisted of naive CD4+ T cells sorted from blood. As to subset: CD45RA+ positively selected. The chain employs TRBV6-1 and TRBJ1-4; D ambiguous. This CDR3 reads CASSANPAADNEKLFF. CDR3 DNA sequence: TGTGCCAGCAGTGCTAACCCGGCAGCCGATAATGAAAAACTGTTTTTT.